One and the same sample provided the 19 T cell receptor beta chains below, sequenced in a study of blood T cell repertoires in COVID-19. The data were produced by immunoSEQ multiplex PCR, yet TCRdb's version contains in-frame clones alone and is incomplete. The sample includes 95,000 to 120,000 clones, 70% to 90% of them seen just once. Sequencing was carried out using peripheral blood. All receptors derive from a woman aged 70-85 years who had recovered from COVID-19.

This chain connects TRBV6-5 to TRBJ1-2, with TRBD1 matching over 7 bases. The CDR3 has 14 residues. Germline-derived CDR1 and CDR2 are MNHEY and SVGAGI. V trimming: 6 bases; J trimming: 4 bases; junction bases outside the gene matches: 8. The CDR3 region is CASRPHRGSYGYTF. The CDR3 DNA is TGTGCCAGCAGGCCTCACAGGGGTAGCTATGGCTACACCTTC.

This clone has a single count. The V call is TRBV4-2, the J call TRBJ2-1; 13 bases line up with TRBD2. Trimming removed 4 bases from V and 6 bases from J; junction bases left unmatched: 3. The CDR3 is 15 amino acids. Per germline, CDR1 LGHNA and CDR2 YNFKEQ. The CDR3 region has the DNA TGTGCCAGCAGCCGAACTAGCGGGGGGGCCAATGAGCAGTTCTTC. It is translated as CASSRTSGGANEQFF.

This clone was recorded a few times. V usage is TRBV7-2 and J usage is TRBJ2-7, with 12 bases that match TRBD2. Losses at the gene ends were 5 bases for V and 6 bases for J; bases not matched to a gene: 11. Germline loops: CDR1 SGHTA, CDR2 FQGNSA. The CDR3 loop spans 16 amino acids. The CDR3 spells CASSRLAGVLPTEQYF. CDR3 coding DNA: TGTGCCAGCAGCAGACTAGCGGGAGTTCTCCCGACCGAGCAGTACTTC.

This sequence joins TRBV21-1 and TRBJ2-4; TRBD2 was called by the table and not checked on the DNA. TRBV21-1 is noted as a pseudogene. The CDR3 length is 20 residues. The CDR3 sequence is CASSKPGLAGGLPEKNIQYF. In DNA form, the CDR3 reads TGTGCCAGCAGCAAACCGGGACTAGCGGGAGGCCTCCCTGAAAAAAACATTCAGTACTTC.

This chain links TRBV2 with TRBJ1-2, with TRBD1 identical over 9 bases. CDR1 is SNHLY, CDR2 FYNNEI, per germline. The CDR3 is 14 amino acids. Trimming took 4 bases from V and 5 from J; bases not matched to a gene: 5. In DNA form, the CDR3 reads TGTGCCAGCAGTGCGGACAGGGGCTTTTATGGCTACACCTTC. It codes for CASSADRGFYGYTF.

CDR3 DNA: TGCGCCACTAGGGGGCGCCTTAGCACAGATACGCAGTATTTT. Protein sequence: CATRGRLSTDTQYF. This chain connects TRBV10-2 to TRBJ2-3, with 7 positions matching TRBD1. CDR1 WSHSY and CDR2 SAAADI come from the germline V gene. V gave up 10 bases and J gave up 0 bases; unmatched junction bases: 7. The CDR3 spans 14 residues.

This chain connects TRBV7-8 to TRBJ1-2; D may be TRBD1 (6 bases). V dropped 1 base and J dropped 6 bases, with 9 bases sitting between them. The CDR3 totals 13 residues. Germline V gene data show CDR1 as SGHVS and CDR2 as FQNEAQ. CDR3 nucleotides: TGTGCCAGCAGCTTAGGGGGGCCTGATGGCTACACCTTC. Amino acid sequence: CASSLGGPDGYTF.

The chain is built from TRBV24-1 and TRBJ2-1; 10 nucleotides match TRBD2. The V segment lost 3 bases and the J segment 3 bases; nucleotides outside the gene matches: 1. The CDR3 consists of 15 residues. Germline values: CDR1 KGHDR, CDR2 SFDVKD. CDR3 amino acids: CATSDPSGGYNEQFF. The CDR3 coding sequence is TGTGCCACCAGTGATCCTAGCGGGGGCTACAATGAGCAGTTCTTC.

The DNA for the CDR3 is TGTGCCAGCTCACCAAGCGGGGGCCGTGGAAACACCATATATTTT. Translated: CASSPSGGRGNTIYF. The chain uses TRBV18 and TRBJ1-3; a weak D match, TRBD1 (6 bases). The ends were cut back, 2 bases at V and 3 bases at J, with 11 bases in the middle. Germline-derived CDR1 and CDR2 are KGHSH and LQKENI. This CDR3 is built from 15 residues.

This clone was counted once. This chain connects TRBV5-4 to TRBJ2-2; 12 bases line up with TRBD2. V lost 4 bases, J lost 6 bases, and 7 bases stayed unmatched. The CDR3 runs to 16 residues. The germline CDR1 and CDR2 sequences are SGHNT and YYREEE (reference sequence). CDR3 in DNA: TGTGCCAGCAGCCAGAGACTAGCGGGAGTTTCCGGGGAGCTGTTTTTT. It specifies CASSQRLAGVSGELFF.

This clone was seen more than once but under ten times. CDR3 nucleotide sequence: TGTGCCAGCAGCTCGGGGACTAGCGGGAGGGGGACCGGGGAGCTGTTTTTT. Its translation: CASSSGTSGRGTGELFF. The chain carries TRBV5-4 and TRBJ2-2, with TRBD2 matching 16 bases. Germline assignment: CDR1 SGHNT and CDR2 YYREEE (reference sequence). Trimming removed 3 bases from V and 5 bases from J; junction bases left unmatched: 4. The CDR3 consists of 17 residues.

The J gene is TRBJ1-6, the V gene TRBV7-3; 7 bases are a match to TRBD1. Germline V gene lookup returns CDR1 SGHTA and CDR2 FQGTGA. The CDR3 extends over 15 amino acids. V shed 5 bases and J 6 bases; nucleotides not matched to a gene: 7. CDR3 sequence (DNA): TGTGCCAGCAGCGAGCAGGGGGTGGGTAATTCACCCCTCCACTTT. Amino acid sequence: CASSEQGVGNSPLHF. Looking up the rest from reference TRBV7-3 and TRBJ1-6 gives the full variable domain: GAGVSQTPSNKVTEKGKYVELRCDPISGHTALYWYRQSLGQGPEFLIYFQGTGAADDSGLPNDRFFAVRPEGSVSTLKIQRTERGDSAVYLCASSEQGVGNSPLHFGNGTRLTVT.

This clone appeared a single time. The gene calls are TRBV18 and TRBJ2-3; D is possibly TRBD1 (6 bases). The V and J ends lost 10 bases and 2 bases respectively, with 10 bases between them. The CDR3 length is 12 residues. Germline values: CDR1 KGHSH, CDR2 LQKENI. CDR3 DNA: TGTGCCACACGGACAGACACAGATACGCAGTATTTT. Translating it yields CATRTDTDTQYF.

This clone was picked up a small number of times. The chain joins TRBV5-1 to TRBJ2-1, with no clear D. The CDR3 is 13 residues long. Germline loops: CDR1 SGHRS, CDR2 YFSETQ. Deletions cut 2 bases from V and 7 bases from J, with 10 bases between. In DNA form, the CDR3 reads TGCGCCAGCAGCTTCTTAGAAGTGAATGAGCAGTTCTTC. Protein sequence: CASSFLEVNEQFF.

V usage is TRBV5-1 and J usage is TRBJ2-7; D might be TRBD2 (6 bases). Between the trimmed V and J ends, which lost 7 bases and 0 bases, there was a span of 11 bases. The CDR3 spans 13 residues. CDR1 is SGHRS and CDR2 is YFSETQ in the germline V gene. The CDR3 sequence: CASRWGDSYEQYF. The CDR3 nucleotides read TGCGCCAGCCGGTGGGGGGACTCCTACGAGCAGTACTTC.

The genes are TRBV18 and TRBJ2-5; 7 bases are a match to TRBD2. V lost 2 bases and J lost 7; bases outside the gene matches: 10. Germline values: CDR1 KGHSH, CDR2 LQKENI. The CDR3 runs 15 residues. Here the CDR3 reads CASSPSVQRGGTQYF. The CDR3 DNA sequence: TGTGCCAGCTCACCATCCGTACAGCGGGGAGGGACCCAGTACTTC. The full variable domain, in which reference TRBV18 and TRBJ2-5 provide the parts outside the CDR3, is NAGVMQNPRHLVRRRGQEARLRCSPMKGHSHVYWYRQLPEEGLKFMVYLQKENIIDESGMPKERFSAEFPKEGPSILRIQQVVRGDSAAYFCASSPSVQRGGTQYFGPGTRLLVL.

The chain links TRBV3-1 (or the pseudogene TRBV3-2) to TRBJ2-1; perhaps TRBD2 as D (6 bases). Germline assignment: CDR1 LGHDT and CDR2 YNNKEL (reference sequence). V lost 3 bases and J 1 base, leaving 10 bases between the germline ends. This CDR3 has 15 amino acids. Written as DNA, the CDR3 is TGTGCCAGCAGCCAGTGGGGGGTGTCCTACAATGAGCAGTTCTTC. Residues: CASSQWGVSYNEQFF.

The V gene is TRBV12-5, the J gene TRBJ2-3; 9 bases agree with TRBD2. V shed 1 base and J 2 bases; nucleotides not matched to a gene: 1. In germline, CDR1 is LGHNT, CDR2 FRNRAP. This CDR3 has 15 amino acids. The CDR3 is CASGLGLADTDTQYF. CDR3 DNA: TGTGCTAGTGGTTTGGGACTAGCGGACACAGATACGCAGTATTTT.

The CDR3, as DNA: TGTGCCAGCACCCCTGGCGGGATAGGTGTGTACGAGCAGTACTTC. Its protein product is CASTPGGIGVYEQYF. The chain carries TRBV28 and TRBJ2-7, with D maybe TRBD2 (6 bases). This CDR3 has 15 amino acids. Germline V gives CDR1 MDHEN, CDR2 SYDVKM. V was cut by 7 bases and J by 4 bases, with 20 bases left in between.